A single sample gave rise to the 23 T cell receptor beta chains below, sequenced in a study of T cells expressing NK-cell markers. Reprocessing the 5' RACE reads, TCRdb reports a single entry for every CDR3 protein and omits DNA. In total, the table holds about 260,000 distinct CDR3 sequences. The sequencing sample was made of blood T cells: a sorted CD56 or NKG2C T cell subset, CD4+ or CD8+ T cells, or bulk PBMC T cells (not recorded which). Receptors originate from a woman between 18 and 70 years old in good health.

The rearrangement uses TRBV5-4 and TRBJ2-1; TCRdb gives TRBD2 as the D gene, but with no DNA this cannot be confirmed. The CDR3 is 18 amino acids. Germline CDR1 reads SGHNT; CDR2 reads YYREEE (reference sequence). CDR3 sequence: CASSFSGRGGFSYNEQFF.

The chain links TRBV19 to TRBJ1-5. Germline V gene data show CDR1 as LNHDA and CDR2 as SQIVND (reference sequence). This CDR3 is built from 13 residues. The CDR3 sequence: CASSTQMGQPQHF.

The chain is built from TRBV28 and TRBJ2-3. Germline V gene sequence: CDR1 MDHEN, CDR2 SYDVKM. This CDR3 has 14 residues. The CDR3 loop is CASTEFRSTDTQYF.

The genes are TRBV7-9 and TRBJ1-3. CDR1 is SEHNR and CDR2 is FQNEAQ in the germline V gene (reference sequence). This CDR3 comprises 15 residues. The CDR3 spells CASSPTSSPGNTIYF.

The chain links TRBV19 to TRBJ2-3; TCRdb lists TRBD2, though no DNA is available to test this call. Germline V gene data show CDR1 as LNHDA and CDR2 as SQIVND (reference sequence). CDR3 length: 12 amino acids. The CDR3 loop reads CASRTSGRPWYF.

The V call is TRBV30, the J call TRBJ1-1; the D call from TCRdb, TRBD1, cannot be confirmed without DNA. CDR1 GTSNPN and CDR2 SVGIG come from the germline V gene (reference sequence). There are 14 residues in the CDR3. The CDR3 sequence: CAWSEGTGVTEAFF.

CDR3 loop: CASSFRGNQPQHF. The V gene is TRBV7-2, the J gene TRBJ1-5; TCRdb's D call, TRBD1, is unchecked because there is no DNA. CDR3 length: 13 residues. The germline CDR1 and CDR2 sequences are SGHTA and FQGNSA.

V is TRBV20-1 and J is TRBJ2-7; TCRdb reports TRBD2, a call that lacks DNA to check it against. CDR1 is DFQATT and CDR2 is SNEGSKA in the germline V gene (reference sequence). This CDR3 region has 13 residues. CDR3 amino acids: CSASDSGRYEQYF.

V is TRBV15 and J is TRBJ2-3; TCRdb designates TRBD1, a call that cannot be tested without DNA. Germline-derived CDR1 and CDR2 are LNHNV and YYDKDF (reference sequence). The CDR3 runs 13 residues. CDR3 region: CATSKGRTDTQYF.

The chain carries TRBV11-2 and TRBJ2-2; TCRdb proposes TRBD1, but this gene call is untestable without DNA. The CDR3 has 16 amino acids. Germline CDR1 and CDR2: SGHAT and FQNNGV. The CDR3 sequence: CASSSLGGVRTGELFF.

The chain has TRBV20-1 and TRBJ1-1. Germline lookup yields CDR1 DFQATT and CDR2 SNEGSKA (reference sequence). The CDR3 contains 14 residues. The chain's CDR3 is CSVGVDLGNTEAFF.

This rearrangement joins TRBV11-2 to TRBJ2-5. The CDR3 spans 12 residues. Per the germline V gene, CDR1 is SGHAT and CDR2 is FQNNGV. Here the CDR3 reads CASSGGTETQYF.

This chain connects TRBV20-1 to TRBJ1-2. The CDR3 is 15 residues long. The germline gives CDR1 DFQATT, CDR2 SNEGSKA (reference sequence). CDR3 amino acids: CSAPPRLLGNDGYTF.

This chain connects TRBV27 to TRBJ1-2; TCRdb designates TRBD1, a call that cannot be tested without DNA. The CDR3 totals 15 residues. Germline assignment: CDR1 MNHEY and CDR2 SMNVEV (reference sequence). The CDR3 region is CASSPRTGRGYGYTF.

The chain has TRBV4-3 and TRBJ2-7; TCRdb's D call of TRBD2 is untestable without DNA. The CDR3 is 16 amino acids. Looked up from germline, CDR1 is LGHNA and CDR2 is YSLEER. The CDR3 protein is CASSLRQGLAGGDQYF.

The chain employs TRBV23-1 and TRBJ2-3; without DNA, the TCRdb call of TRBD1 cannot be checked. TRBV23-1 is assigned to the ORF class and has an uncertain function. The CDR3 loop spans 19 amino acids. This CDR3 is CASSQSRRTGGGGTDTQYF.

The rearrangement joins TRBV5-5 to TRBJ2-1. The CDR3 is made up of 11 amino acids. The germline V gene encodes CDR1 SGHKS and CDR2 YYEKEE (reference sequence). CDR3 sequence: CASGINNEQFF.

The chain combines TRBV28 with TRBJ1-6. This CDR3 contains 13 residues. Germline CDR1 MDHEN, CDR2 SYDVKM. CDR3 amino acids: CASSPGLWAPLHF.

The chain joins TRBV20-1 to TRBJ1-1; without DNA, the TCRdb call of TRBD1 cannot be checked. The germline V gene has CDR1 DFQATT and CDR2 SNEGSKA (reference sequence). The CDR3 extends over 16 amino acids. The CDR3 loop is CSARVWGVLTNTEAFF.

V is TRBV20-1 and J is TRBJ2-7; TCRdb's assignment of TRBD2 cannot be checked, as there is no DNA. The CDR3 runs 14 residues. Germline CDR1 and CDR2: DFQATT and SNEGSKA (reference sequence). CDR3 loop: CSAKETSGSYEQYF.

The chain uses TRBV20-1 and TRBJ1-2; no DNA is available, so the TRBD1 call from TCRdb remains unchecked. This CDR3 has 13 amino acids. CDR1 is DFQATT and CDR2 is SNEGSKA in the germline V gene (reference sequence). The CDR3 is CSATGTGAYGYTF.

CDR3 residues: CASSQDRVGGREKLFF. This rearrangement joins TRBV4-3 to TRBJ1-4; no DNA is available, so the TRBD1 call from TCRdb remains unchecked. Germline V gene data show CDR1 as LGHNA and CDR2 as YSLEER. The CDR3 runs to 16 residues.

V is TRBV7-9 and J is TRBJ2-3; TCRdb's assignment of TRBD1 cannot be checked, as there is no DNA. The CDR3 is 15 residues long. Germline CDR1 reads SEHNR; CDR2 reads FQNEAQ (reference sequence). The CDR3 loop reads CASSLAGGRTDTQYF.